This T cell receptor (beta chain) was documented in a study of siplizumab effects on memory and regulatory T cells. Assay: immunoSEQ multiplex PCR; the TCRdb copy retains only in-frame clones and omits some. The sample has approximately 94,000 clones; approximately 94% are singletons. Material for sequencing was non-Treg CD4+ T cells sorted from blood. The sequence was obtained from a human donor in good health.

The CDR3 spells CASSRGLAGGEETQYF. The CDR3 nucleotides read TGTGCCAGCAGCCGGGGACTAGCGGGAGGGGAAGAGACCCAGTACTTC. This rearrangement joins TRBV11-1 to TRBJ2-5; 16 bases agree with TRBD2. The V segment lost 5 bases and the J segment 3 bases; nucleotides outside the gene matches: 3. The CDR3 runs to 16 residues. Germline lookup yields CDR1 SGHAT and CDR2 FQDESV (reference sequence).